Listed here are 20 T cell receptor beta chains from one sample, sequenced in a study of cytomegalovirus exposure and HLA in healthy donors. The PCR was carried out with 60 Vbeta primers and 13 Jbeta primers. Here immunoSEQ multiplex PCR was the method, and the copy in TCRdb shows in-frame clones only, minus some. The sample lists about 98,000 clones, around 67% occurring once. The specimen was PBMCs. These receptors were taken from a man aged 50-59 years in good health and CMV-seronegative.

The table lists this clone with a few counts. Within the sample, other DNA sequences also encode this same CDR3. The CDR3 is CASSFRHKQGEAFF. CDR3 DNA sequence: TGTGCCAGCAGCTTTAGGCACAAACAGGGTGAAGCTTTCTTT. The chain combines TRBV5-4 with TRBJ1-1; D perhaps matches TRBD1 (6 bases). The V end lost 2 bases, the J end lost 7 bases, and 15 bases lay between the germline ends. The germline gives CDR1 SGHNT, CDR2 YYREEE (reference sequence). This CDR3 region has 14 residues.

J is TRBJ2-7 and V is TRBV19, with D possibly being TRBD1 (6 bases). Germline V gives CDR1 LNHDA, CDR2 SQIVND (reference sequence). The V gene lost 9 bases and the J gene lost 4 bases, with 16 bases spanning the gap. The CDR3 extends over 13 amino acids. CDR3 sequence: CASRGGVLYEQYF. The CDR3 DNA follows: TGTGCCAGCCGAGGGGGTGTATTGTACGAGCAGTACTTC.

The chain joins TRBV2 to TRBJ2-5, with TRBD1 as a possible D gene (6 bases). Trimming left V 10 bases short and J 9 bases short, with 24 bases between. The CDR3 is made up of 14 amino acids. CDR1 and CDR2 (germline): SNHLY, FYNNEI. The CDR3 region has the DNA TGTGCCACCCGACTCGGGGACGTCGAGGGGGCCCAGTACTTC. Protein: CATRLGDVEGAQYF.

The chain combines TRBV7-2 with TRBJ2-1; the D is unclear. V lost 0 bases, J lost 12 bases, and 12 bases lay in between. The CDR3 is 13 amino acids. The germline CDR1 and CDR2 sequences are SGHTA and FQGNSA. DNA of the CDR3: TGTGCCAGCAGCTTAGCCCTATCCGGCGGGCAGTTCTTC. Translating it yields CASSLALSGGQFF.

The chain has TRBV30 and TRBJ1-5; 8 nucleotides match TRBD1. The V segment lost 5 bases and the J segment 6 bases; nucleotides outside the gene matches: 6. CDR1 is GTSNPN and CDR2 is SVGIG in the germline V gene (reference sequence). The CDR3 has 13 residues. CDR3 coding DNA: TGTGCCTGGGACGACAGGGGTGGTCAGCCCCAGCATTTT. Its translation is CAWDDRGGQPQHF.

The chain has TRBV7-9 and TRBJ2-3; perhaps TRBD1 as D (5 bases). CDR3 size: 13 residues. The V and J ends lost 8 bases and 6 bases respectively, with 15 bases between them. CDR1 is SEHNR and CDR2 is FQNEAQ in the germline V gene (reference sequence). The CDR3 protein is CASSVPGKDTQYF. CDR3 sequence (DNA): TGTGCCAGCTCAGTGCCAGGGAAGGATACGCAGTATTTT.

The chain uses TRBV4-2 and TRBJ2-1; D may be TRBD2 (5 bases). CDR1 and CDR2 (germline): LGHNA, YNFKEQ. This CDR3 region has 16 residues. The ends were cut back, 4 bases at V and 4 bases at J, with 17 bases in the middle. CDR3 DNA sequence: TGTGCCAGCAGCCTACTAAGCGGAGAAGCTTACAATGAGCAGTTCTTC. Its protein product is CASSLLSGEAYNEQFF.

V usage is TRBV28 and J usage is TRBJ1-1; no clear D gene. Trimming stripped 6 bases from V and 0 bases from J, with 11 bases between. Germline V gives CDR1 MDHEN, CDR2 SYDVKM. There are 14 residues in the CDR3. CDR3 bases: TGTGCCAGCAGCGGTTGGCAGGTGAACACTGAAGCTTTCTTT. Amino acid sequence: CASSGWQVNTEAFF.

The V gene is TRBV13, the J gene TRBJ2-3, with D tentatively TRBD2 (6 bases). V lost 4 bases and J 4 bases, leaving 21 bases between the germline ends. This CDR3 spans 17 amino acids. The germline CDR1 and CDR2 sequences are PRHDT and FYEKMQ (reference sequence). CDR3 sequence reads: CASSSRDGGARADTQYF. The CDR3 region has the DNA TGTGCCAGCAGCTCCCGGGACGGGGGAGCAAGGGCAGATACGCAGTATTTT.

In this sample, this clone turned up a few times. This sequence joins TRBV2 and TRBJ2-7; 7 positions match TRBD2. Germline CDR1 SNHLY, CDR2 FYNNEI. Trimming cost V 8 bases and J 1 base; bases outside gene matches: 8. The CDR3 consists of 14 residues. In DNA, the CDR3 is TGTGCCAGCGCGGGAGCGGGACGTTCCTACGAGCAGTACTTC. Translated, it gives CASAGAGRSYEQYF.

This clone was seen a single time. The chain is built from TRBV7-3 and TRBJ2-1; 10 bases line up with TRBD2. J lost 5 bases, V lost 5 bases, and 15 bases had no gene match. The CDR3 is 18 residues long. The germline V gene encodes CDR1 SGHTA and CDR2 FQGTGA. The CDR3 DNA follows: TGTGCCAGCAGCCTCGACCCCTGGACTAGCGGAAGCGACAATGAGCAGTTCTTC. It is translated as CASSLDPWTSGSDNEQFF.

The count of this clone is one. This chain's CDR3 is CASSPSVPDRAQGSGYTF. CDR3 DNA sequence: TGTGCCAGCTCACCAAGTGTTCCGGACCGGGCCCAGGGCTCCGGCTACACCTTC. The J gene is TRBJ1-2, the V gene TRBV18, with TRBD1 as a possible D gene (5 bases). This CDR3 has 18 amino acids. Between the trimmed V and J ends, which lost 2 bases and 8 bases, there was a span of 27 bases. Germline V gene data show CDR1 as KGHSH and CDR2 as LQKENI.

The chain combines TRBV14 with TRBJ1-2, with TRBD1 as a possible D gene (5 bases). Germline V gene lookup returns CDR1 SGHDN and CDR2 FVKESK. The CDR3 runs to 13 residues. Trimming pared 5 bases from V and 1 base from J, leaving 8 bases between. CDR3 in DNA: TGTGCCAGCAGCGGGGGGAATAACTATGGCTACACCTTC. Amino acids: CASSGGNNYGYTF.

The rearrangement links TRBV5-1 to TRBJ2-7; D perhaps matches TRBD1 (6 bases). V was shortened by 4 bases and J by 3 bases, with 14 bases between the two germline ends. CDR1 is SGHRS, CDR2 YFSETQ, per germline. The length of the CDR3 is 14 residues. For the CDR3, the DNA is TGCGCCAGCAGCCCAGGGGTCAGAAACTACGAGCAGTACTTC. Translating it yields CASSPGVRNYEQYF. The whole variable domain, filled in from reference TRBV5-1 and TRBJ2-7, reads KAGVTQTPRYLIKTRGQQVTLSCSPISGHRSVSWYQQTPGQGLQFLFEYFSETQRNKGNFPGRFSGRQFSNSRSEMNVSTLELGDSALYLCASSPGVRNYEQYFGPGTRLTVT.

The rearrangement joins TRBV6-5 to TRBJ2-7; D may be TRBD1 (6 bases). This CDR3 spans 13 amino acids. Germline V gene sequence: CDR1 MNHEY, CDR2 SVGAGI. V was cut by 8 bases and J by 0 bases, with 11 bases left in between. CDR3 in amino acids: CASGAGVSYEQYF. CDR3 DNA sequence: TGTGCCAGCGGGGCAGGGGTCTCCTACGAGCAGTACTTC.

This clone was picked up a small number of times. This chain joins TRBV6-4 and TRBJ1-4; D is ambiguous. The germline gives CDR1 MRHNA, CDR2 SNTAGT. The CDR3 has 14 amino acids. Trimming pared 3 bases from V and 4 bases from J, leaving 9 bases between. CDR3: CASSERGFNEKLFF. The CDR3 region has the DNA TGTGCCAGCAGTGAGAGAGGCTTTAATGAAAAACTGTTTTTT.

V is TRBV4-3 and J is TRBJ2-1, with a weak D call TRBD2 (6 bases). CDR3 size: 17 residues. Per the germline V gene, CDR1 is LGHNA and CDR2 is YSLEER. With 0 bases removed from V and 1 base from J, the gap between germline ends came to 13 bases. The CDR3 DNA is TGCGCCAGCAGCCAAGATCTCCGGGGGAGTTCCTACAATGAGCAGTTCTTC. It is translated as CASSQDLRGSSYNEQFF.

This clone was seen a single time. V usage is TRBV2 and J usage is TRBJ2-3, with 7 bases fitting TRBD2. The V and J ends lost 1 base and 2 bases, in that order; junction bases with no gene match: 6. The CDR3 loop spans 16 amino acids. CDR1 and CDR2 from the germline V gene are SNHLY and FYNNEI. In DNA form, the CDR3 reads TGTGCCAGCAGTGAAGGGTGGCGGGAGTACACAGATACGCAGTATTTT. Translated: CASSEGWREYTDTQYF.

V is TRBV5-8 and J is TRBJ2-5; tentatively, D is TRBD1 (6 bases). This CDR3 comprises 17 residues. V gave up 1 base and J gave up 4 bases, with 20 bases separating them. The V gene's germline CDR1 is SGHTS and CDR2 YDEGEE. Written as DNA, the CDR3 is TGTGCCAGCAGCTTGCTACCGTCGTCGGACAGTCGAGAGACCCAGTACTTC. Translated, it gives CASSLLPSSDSRETQYF.

The chain carries TRBV7-3 and TRBJ2-1, with TRBD1 identical over 8 bases. V gave up 5 bases and J gave up 8 bases; unmatched junction bases: 11. The germline V gene has CDR1 SGHTA and CDR2 FQGTGA. This CDR3 contains 15 residues. CDR3 DNA sequence: TGTGCCAGCAGCCCCGTCGGACAGGGTTTCGATGAGCAGTTCTTC. Protein sequence: CASSPVGQGFDEQFF.